This TCR beta chain was sequenced for a study of shared clonotypes between healthy human individuals. Whole-study results and caveats: The study found lower generation probabilities in non-shared clonotypes than in those shared by all four donors.

This clone has just a few counts. Its antigen is still unknown. V lost 4 bases, J lost 1 base, and 7 bases stayed unmatched. CDR1 is MDHEN and CDR2 is SYDVKM in the germline V gene. The CDR3 is made up of 16 amino acids. Each cell subset's genomic DNA was divided evenly among several immunoSEQ plates. Sequenced by immunoSEQ multiplex PCR; TCRdb stores in-frame clones only, minus some. The sample holds roughly 640,000 clones, less than 85% seen once. The chain combines TRBV28 with TRBJ1-2; 9 nucleotides align to TRBD1. The sample comprised memory CD4+ T cells sorted from blood. Subset: CD45RA-negative fraction. The receptor was isolated from a woman aged 25 to 39 in good health. The CDR3: CASSSTGTGINYGYTF. As DNA, the CDR3 is TGTGCCAGCAGTTCAACCGGGACAGGGATTAACTATGGCTACACCTTC.